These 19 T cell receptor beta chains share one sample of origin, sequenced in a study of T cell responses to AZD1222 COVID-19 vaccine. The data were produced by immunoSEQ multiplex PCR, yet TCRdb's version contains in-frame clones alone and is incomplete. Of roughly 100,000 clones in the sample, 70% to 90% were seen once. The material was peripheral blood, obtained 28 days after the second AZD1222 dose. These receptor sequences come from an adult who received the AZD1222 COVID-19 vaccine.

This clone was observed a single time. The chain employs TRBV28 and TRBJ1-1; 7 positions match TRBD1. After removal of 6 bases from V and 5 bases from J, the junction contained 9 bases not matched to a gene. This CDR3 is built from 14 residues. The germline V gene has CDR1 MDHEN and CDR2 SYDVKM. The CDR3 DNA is TGTGCCAGCAGCGTAACAGGGGTTTGGACTGAAGCTTTCTTT. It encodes CASSVTGVWTEAFF.

The CDR3: CASSLDGRTSSGNTIYF. The CDR3 nucleotides are TGTGCCAGCAGCTTAGACGGCAGGACCTCCTCTGGAAACACCATATATTTT. V usage is TRBV11-3 and J usage is TRBJ1-3; D gene unclear. This CDR3 contains 17 residues. V was pared by 0 bases and J by 0 bases, with 12 bases between. Germline V lookup: CDR1 SGHNT, CDR2 YENEEA.

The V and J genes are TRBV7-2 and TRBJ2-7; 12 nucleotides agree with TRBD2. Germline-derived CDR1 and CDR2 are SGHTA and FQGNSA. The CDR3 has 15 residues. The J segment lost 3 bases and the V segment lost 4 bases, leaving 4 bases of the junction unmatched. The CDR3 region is CASSSQGLAGYEQYF. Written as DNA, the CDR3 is TGTGCCAGCAGCTCCCAGGGACTAGCGGGCTACGAGCAGTACTTC.

The CDR3 DNA reads TGTGCCAGTAGTATAGGGGGGACCCGCACAGATACGCAGTATTTT. Translating gives CASSIGGTRTDTQYF. The J gene is TRBJ2-3, the V gene TRBV19; D possibly uses TRBD1 or TRBD2 (5 bases each). V was trimmed by 1 base and J by 1 base, leaving 9 bases between them. There are 15 residues in the CDR3. The germline CDR1 and CDR2 sequences are LNHDA and SQIVND (reference sequence). The variable domain in full, with the rest retrieved from reference TRBV19 and TRBJ2-3, is DGGITQSPKYLFRKEGQNVTLSCEQNLNHDAMYWYRQDPGQGLRLIYYSQIVNDFQKGDIAEGYSVSREKKESFPLTVTSAQKNPTAFYLCASSIGGTRTDTQYFGPGTRLTVL.

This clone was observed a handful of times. This chain's CDR3 is CASRPTGLDGYTF. In DNA, the CDR3 is TGTGCCAGTAGACCTACAGGGTTAGATGGCTACACCTTC. The chain has TRBV19 and TRBJ1-2; D is perhaps TRBD1 (6 bases). The germline V gene encodes CDR1 LNHDA and CDR2 SQIVND (reference sequence). Trimming removed 6 bases from V and 6 bases from J, with 14 bases in between. The CDR3 consists of 13 residues.

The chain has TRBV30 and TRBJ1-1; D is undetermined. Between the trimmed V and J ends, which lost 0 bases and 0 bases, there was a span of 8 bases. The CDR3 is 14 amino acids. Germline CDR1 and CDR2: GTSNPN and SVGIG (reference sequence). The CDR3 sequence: CAWSVFPMNTEAFF. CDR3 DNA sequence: TGTGCCTGGAGTGTATTTCCCATGAACACTGAAGCTTTCTTT.

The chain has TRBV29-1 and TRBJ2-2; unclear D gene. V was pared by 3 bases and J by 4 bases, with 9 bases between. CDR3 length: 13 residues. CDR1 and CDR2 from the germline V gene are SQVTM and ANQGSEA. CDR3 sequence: CSVDKGSTGELFF. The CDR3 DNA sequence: TGCAGCGTTGATAAGGGTTCCACCGGGGAGCTGTTTTTT.

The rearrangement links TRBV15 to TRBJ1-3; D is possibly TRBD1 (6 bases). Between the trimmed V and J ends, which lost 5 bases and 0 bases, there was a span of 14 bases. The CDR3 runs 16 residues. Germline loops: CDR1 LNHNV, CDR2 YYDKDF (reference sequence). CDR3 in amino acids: CATSPRGGYSGNTIYF. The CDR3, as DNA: TGTGCCACCAGCCCGAGGGGGGGATACTCTGGAAACACCATATATTTT. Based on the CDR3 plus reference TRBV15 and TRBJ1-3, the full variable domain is DAMVIQNPRYQVTQFGKPVTLSCSQTLNHNVMYWYQQKSSQAPKLLFHYYDKDFNNEADTPDNFQSRRPNTSFCFLDIRSPGLGDTAMYLCATSPRGGYSGNTIYFGEGSWLTVV.

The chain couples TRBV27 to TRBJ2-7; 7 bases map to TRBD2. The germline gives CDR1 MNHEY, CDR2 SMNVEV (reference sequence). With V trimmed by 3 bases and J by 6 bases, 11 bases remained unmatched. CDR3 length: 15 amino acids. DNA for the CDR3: TGTGCCAGCAGTTTTGTGACGGCCGGGGGGACCGAGCAGTACTTC. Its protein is CASSFVTAGGTEQYF.

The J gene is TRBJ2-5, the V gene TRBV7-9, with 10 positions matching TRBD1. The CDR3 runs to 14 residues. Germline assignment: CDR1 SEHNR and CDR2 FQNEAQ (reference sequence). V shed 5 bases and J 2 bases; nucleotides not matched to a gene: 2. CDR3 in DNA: TGTGCCAGCAGCCCGGACAGGGGGCAAGAGACCCAGTACTTC. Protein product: CASSPDRGQETQYF.

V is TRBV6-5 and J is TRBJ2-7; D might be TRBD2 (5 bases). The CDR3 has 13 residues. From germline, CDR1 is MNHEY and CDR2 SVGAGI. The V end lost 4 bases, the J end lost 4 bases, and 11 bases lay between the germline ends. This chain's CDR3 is CASSSLEVYEQYF. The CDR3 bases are TGTGCCAGCAGTTCCTTGGAGGTGTACGAGCAGTACTTC.

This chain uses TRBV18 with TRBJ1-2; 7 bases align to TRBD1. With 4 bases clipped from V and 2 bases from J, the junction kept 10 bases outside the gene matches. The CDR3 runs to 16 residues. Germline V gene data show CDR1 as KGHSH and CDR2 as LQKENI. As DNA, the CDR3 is TGTGCCAGCTCACAATCCGGGACAGATATAAACTATGGCTACACCTTC. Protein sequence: CASSQSGTDINYGYTF.

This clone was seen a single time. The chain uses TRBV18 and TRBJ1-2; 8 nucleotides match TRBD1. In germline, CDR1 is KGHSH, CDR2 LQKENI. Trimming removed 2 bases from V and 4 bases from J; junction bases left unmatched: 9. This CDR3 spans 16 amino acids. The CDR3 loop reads CASSPSTPGTGYGYTF. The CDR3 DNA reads TGTGCCAGCTCACCATCAACCCCCGGGACAGGCTATGGCTACACCTTC.

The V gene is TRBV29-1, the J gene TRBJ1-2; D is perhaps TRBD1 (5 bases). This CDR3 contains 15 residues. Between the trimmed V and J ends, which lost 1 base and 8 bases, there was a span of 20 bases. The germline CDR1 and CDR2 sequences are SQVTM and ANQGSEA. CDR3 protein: CSVEARPGLTMGYTF. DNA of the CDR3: TGCAGCGTTGAAGCCAGACCGGGACTTACAATGGGCTACACCTTC.

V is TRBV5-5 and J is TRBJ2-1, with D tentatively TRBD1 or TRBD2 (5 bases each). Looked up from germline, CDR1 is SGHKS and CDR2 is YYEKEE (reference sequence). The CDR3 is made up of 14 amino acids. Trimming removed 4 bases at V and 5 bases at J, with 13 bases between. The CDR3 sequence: CASSRRDGDNEQFF. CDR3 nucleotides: TGTGCCAGCAGCCGCCGGGACGGCGACAATGAGCAGTTCTTC.

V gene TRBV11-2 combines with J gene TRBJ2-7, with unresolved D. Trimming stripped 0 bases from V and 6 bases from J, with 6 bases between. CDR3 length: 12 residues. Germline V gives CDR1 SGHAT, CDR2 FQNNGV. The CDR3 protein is CASSLDNSEQYF. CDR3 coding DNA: TGTGCCAGCAGCTTAGATAATAGCGAGCAGTACTTC.

The CDR3, as DNA: TGTGCCAGTAGTAGGACAGGGGGGGTTTCCTACAATGAGCAGTTCTTC. Amino acids: CASSRTGGVSYNEQFF. V gene TRBV19 combines with J gene TRBJ2-1; the match to TRBD1 covers 10 bases. This CDR3 comprises 16 residues. With V trimmed by 4 bases and J by 1 base, 4 bases remained unmatched. The germline gives CDR1 LNHDA, CDR2 SQIVND (reference sequence).

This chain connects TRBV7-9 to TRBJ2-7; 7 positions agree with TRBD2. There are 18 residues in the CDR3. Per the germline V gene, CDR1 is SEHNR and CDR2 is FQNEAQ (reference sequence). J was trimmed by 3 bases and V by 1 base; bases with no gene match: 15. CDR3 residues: CASSLDGGFTSAGYEQYF. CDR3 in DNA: TGTGCCAGCAGCTTAGACGGGGGATTCACTAGCGCCGGCTACGAGCAGTACTTC.

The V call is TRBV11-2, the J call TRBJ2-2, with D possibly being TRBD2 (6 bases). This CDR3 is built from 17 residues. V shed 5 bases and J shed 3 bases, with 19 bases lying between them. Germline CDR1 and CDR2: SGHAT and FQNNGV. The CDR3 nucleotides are TGTGCCAGCAGCCGACCTCCGGGAGTCATCCACACCGGGGAGCTGTTTTTT. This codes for CASSRPPGVIHTGELFF.